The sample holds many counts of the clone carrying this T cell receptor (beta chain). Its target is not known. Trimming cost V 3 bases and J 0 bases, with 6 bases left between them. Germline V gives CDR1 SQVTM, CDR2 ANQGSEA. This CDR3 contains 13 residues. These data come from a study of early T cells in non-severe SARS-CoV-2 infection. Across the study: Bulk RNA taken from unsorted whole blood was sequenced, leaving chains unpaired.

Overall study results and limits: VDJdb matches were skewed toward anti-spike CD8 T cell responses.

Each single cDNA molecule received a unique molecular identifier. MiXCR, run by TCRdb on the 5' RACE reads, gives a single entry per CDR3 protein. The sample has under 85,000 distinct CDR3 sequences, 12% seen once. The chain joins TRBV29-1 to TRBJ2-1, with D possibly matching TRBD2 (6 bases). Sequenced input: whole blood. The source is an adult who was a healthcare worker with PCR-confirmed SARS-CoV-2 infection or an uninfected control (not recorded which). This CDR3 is CSVERDSYNEQFF. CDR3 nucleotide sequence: TGCAGCGTTGAGCGGGACTCCTACAATGAGCAGTTCTTC.